This TCR beta chain derives from a study of cytomegalovirus exposure and HLA in healthy donors. Whole-study results and caveats: The authors later found most CMV-associated TCR beta chains appeared HLA-restricted.

13 Jbeta primers and 60 Vbeta primers were used for the PCR. TCRdb's table, derived via immunoSEQ multiplex PCR, lists solely in-frame clones and lacks some. The sample holds roughly 120,000 clones; nearly 70% are singletons and the top ten take around 5.4%. A note on this clone: Its specificity is unknown.

J was trimmed by 0 bases and V by 3 bases; bases with no gene match: 2. The CDR3 length is 15 residues. Germline V gene sequence: CDR1 SGHAT, CDR2 FQNNGV. Sequenced sample: PBMCs. This receptor was obtained from a woman aged 65 to 85 in good health and CMV-seropositive. V gene TRBV11-2 combines with J gene TRBJ2-1; TRBD2 aligns across 7 bases. For the CDR3, the DNA is TGTGCCAGCAGCTTCACTAGCGACTCCTACAATGAGCAGTTCTTC. The encoded protein is CASSFTSDSYNEQFF.